One sample yielded the 18 T cell receptor beta chains listed below, sequenced in a study of OX40 agonist ivuxolimab in advanced cancers. Sequencing used immunoSEQ multiplex PCR; TCRdb keeps in-frame clones, though not all of them. The repertoire holds approximately 68,000 clones, with approximately 88% as singletons. Sequencing was performed on CD4+ or CD8+ T cells sorted from blood, taken in a trial of the OX40 agonist ivuxolimab. The receptors were sampled from an adult with an advanced solid tumor such as melanoma, head and neck, liver or kidney cancer.

The chain couples TRBV18 to TRBJ2-2; TRBD1 is a possible D gene (5 bases). The germline V gene encodes CDR1 KGHSH and CDR2 LQKENI. V gave up 2 bases and J gave up 5 bases, with 12 bases separating them. The CDR3 is made up of 15 amino acids. The CDR3 spells CASSPSQGATGELFF. CDR3 DNA sequence: TGTGCCAGCTCACCATCGCAGGGCGCGACCGGGGAGCTGTTTTTT.

CDR3 DNA: TGTGCCAGCATTCCAGGGGGAGGCAATCAGCCCCAGCATTTT. It yields the protein CASIPGGGNQPQHF. The chain employs TRBV6-5 and TRBJ1-5, with 7 positions matching TRBD1. This CDR3 comprises 14 residues. V shed 7 bases and J 2 bases; nucleotides not matched to a gene: 5. Germline CDR1 and CDR2: MNHEY and SVGAGI.

This clone was picked up many times. The J gene is TRBJ2-7, the V gene TRBV10-3; 10 bases agree with TRBD1. After removal of 10 bases from V and 7 bases from J, the junction contained 13 bases not matched to a gene. Germline assignment: CDR1 ENHRY and CDR2 SYGVKD. The CDR3 is 14 amino acids. DNA for the CDR3: TGTGCCACCCGACGGACAGGGGGAATAGGGGAGCAGTACTTC. The encoded protein is CATRRTGGIGEQYF.

A single count supports this clone. This chain joins TRBV15 and TRBJ1-3; TRBD1 matches 8 bases. The CDR3 extends over 15 amino acids. The V segment lost 3 bases and the J segment 0 bases; nucleotides outside the gene matches: 1. From germline, CDR1 is LNHNV and CDR2 YYDKDF (reference sequence). CDR3 residues: CATSRGQDSGNTIYF. The CDR3 DNA follows: TGTGCCACCAGCAGGGGACAGGACTCTGGAAACACCATATATTTT. Filled out from reference TRBV15 and TRBJ1-3, the complete variable domain reads DAMVIQNPRYQVTQFGKPVTLSCSQTLNHNVMYWYQQKSSQAPKLLFHYYDKDFNNEADTPDNFQSRRPNTSFCFLDIRSPGLGDTAMYLCATSRGQDSGNTIYFGEGSWLTVV.

This chain joins TRBV7-3 and TRBJ2-1; D possibly corresponds to TRBD2 (6 bases). V lost 2 bases, J lost 0 bases, and 20 bases lay in between. There are 19 residues in the CDR3. Germline V lookup: CDR1 SGHTA, CDR2 FQGTGA. CDR3 sequence reads: CASSLSSAGFSYSYNEQFF. The DNA for the CDR3 is TGTGCCAGCAGCTTATCTTCGGCGGGATTCTCATACTCCTACAATGAGCAGTTCTTC.

This chain uses TRBV19 with TRBJ2-7, with TRBD2 matching over 13 bases. This CDR3 contains 15 residues. Germline V lookup: CDR1 LNHDA, CDR2 SQIVND (reference sequence). J gave up 1 base and V 6 bases, and 3 bases lay outside the gene matches. The CDR3 sequence is CASSRGLAGSYEQYF. CDR3 DNA sequence: TGTGCCAGTAGCCGGGGACTAGCGGGATCCTACGAGCAGTACTTC.

This chain uses TRBV5-1 with TRBJ1-2; D remains ambiguous. CDR1 is SGHRS, CDR2 YFSETQ, per germline. The CDR3 has 13 residues. The V end lost 2 bases, the J end lost 7 bases, and 12 bases lay between the germline ends. The CDR3 protein is CASSLAPDIGYTF. CDR3 nucleotides: TGCGCCAGCAGCTTAGCGCCAGACATTGGCTACACCTTC.

The V and J genes are TRBV19 and TRBJ2-7, with D perhaps matching TRBD1 (6 bases). The V and J ends lost 3 bases and 2 bases respectively, with 11 bases between them. CDR3 length: 14 amino acids. Germline CDR1 and CDR2: LNHDA and SQIVND (reference sequence). CDR3: CASSIDRPPYEQYF. CDR3 nucleotide sequence: TGTGCCAGTAGTATCGACAGGCCTCCCTACGAGCAGTACTTC.

The J gene is TRBJ2-5, the V gene TRBV7-2; D may be TRBD1 (5 bases). Germline-derived CDR1 and CDR2 are SGHTA and FQGNSA. Trimming removed 3 bases at V and 7 bases at J, with 15 bases between. This CDR3 contains 14 residues. The CDR3 nucleotides read TGTGCCAGCAGCTTTCAGGACACCCTCGGGACCCAGTACTTC. Translated: CASSFQDTLGTQYF.

This rearrangement joins TRBV7-2 to TRBJ2-3, with 8 bases that match TRBD1. The ends lost 5 bases at V and 0 bases at J; junction bases unmatched: 7. The CDR3 extends over 16 amino acids. The germline gives CDR1 SGHTA, CDR2 FQGNSA. CDR3 protein: CASSPRTGRSTDTQYF. CDR3 in DNA: TGTGCCAGCAGCCCCCGGACAGGGCGCAGCACAGATACGCAGTATTTT.

The chain recombines TRBV28 with TRBJ2-7, with 8 bases aligning to TRBD2. After removal of 5 bases from V and 0 bases from J, the junction contained 6 bases not matched to a gene. CDR1 is MDHEN and CDR2 is SYDVKM in the germline V gene. The CDR3 length is 15 residues. CDR3 coding DNA: TGTGCCAGCAGTCTCTACGGGGGGGCCTCCTACGAGCAGTACTTC. Protein product: CASSLYGGASYEQYF.

The J gene is TRBJ1-1, the V gene TRBV19; TRBD1 matches 7 bases. Germline V gene data show CDR1 as LNHDA and CDR2 as SQIVND (reference sequence). The length of the CDR3 is 15 residues. Trimming took 5 bases from V and 0 from J; bases not matched to a gene: 6. The CDR3 loop is CASSPTGVLNTEAFF. CDR3 coding DNA: TGTGCCAGTAGTCCTACAGGGGTATTGAACACTGAAGCTTTCTTT.

The chain joins TRBV7-6 to TRBJ2-5, with D uncertain. CDR3 length: 14 amino acids. From germline, CDR1 is SGHVS and CDR2 FNYEAQ. V was trimmed by 5 bases and J by 2 bases, leaving 12 bases between them. Written as DNA, the CDR3 is TGTGCCAGCAGCCTAGGGTCAGGACAAGAGACCCAGTACTTC. As protein: CASSLGSGQETQYF.

The chain links TRBV6-4 to TRBJ2-3, with D possibly TRBD2 on 5 matching bases. Looked up from germline, CDR1 is MRHNA and CDR2 is SNTAGT. The V and J ends lost 0 bases and 4 bases respectively, with 11 bases between them. CDR3 size: 15 residues. The CDR3 sequence: CASSDSGGHADTQYF. The CDR3 DNA reads as TGTGCCAGCAGTGACTCGGGCGGGCATGCAGATACGCAGTATTTT.

This chain links TRBV6-5 with TRBJ2-7, with TRBD1 identical over 8 bases. V gave up 6 bases and J gave up 2 bases; unmatched junction bases: 6. CDR3 length equals 14 residues. Germline loops: CDR1 MNHEY, CDR2 SVGAGI. The CDR3 DNA reads TGTGCCAGCAGACAAACAGGGGGGACCTACGAGCAGTACTTC. Translated: CASRQTGGTYEQYF.

The V gene is TRBV19, the J gene TRBJ2-2, with 7 bases fitting TRBD2. Germline V gene lookup returns CDR1 LNHDA and CDR2 SQIVND (reference sequence). The CDR3 totals 15 residues. The CDR3 reads CRSSGGRADTGELFF. CDR3 DNA sequence: TGTAGGAGTTCTGGGGGGAGGGCCGACACCGGGGAGCTGTTTTTT.

The chain carries TRBV18 and TRBJ1-2; D gene unclear. The CDR3 extends over 16 amino acids. CDR1 and CDR2 from the germline V gene are KGHSH and LQKENI. Trimming cost V 3 bases and J 0 bases, with 14 bases left between them. The chain's CDR3 is CASSPGRNRANYGYTF. The CDR3 DNA follows: TGTGCCAGCTCACCCGGGAGAAATCGGGCTAACTATGGCTACACCTTC.

The chain carries TRBV10-3 and TRBJ1-1; D is undetermined. The CDR3 has 12 residues. Deletions cut 8 bases from V and 5 bases from J, with 12 bases between. Germline CDR1 and CDR2: ENHRY and SYGVKD. The CDR3 nucleotides read TGTGCCATCGGACGGACGGCTACTGAAGCTTTCTTT. It codes for CAIGRTATEAFF.